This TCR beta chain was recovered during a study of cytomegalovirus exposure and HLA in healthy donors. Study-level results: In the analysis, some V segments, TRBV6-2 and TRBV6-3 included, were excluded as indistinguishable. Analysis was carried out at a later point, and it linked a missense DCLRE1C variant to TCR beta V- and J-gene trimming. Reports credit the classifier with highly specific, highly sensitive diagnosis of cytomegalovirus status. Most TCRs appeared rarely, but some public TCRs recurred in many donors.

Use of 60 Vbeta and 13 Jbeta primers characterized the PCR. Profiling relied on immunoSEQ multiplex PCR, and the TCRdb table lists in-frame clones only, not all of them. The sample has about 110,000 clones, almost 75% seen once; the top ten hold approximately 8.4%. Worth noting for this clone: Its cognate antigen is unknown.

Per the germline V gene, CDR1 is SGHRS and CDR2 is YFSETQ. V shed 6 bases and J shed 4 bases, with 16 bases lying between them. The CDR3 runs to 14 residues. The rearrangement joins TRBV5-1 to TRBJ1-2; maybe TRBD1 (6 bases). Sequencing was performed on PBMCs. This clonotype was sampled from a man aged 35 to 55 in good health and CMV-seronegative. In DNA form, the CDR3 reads TGCGCCAGCAACCCAGAGGGACACAGCTATGGCTACACCTTC. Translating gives CASNPEGHSYGYTF.